The 22 T cell receptor beta chains reported below all come from one sample, sequenced in a study of vaccination and CD4 T cells after COVID-19. TCRdb redid the calling of the PCR reads with MiXCR, one entry per CDR3 protein. The sample yields tens of thousands of distinct CDR3 sequences, about 60% seen once. The sequencing used CD4+ T cells from blood, collected before SARS-CoV-2 vaccination. The receptors shown here come from a human donor who had recovered from COVID-19.

This clonotype was recorded a few times. CDR3 sequence (DNA): TGTGCCAGCAGTTTACGGGGGGATCAGCCCCAGCATTTT. It is translated as CASSLRGDQPQHF. The chain is built from TRBV28 and TRBJ1-5; possible D gene TRBD1, 5 bases. This CDR3 is 13 amino acids long. Per germline, CDR1 MDHEN and CDR2 SYDVKM. Trimming shortened V by 2 bases and J by 5 bases, and 7 bases separated the two germline ends.

The V call is TRBV7-8, the J call TRBJ2-7, with unresolved D. V was clipped by 5 bases and J by 6 bases, with 17 bases between them. The CDR3 has 14 residues. The germline V gene has CDR1 SGHVS and CDR2 FQNEAQ. CDR3 sequence: CASSPSSPTCEQYF. Here the CDR3 DNA reads TGTGCCAGCAGCCCCTCCAGTCCCACCTGCGAGCAGTACTTC.

The V and J genes are TRBV28 and TRBJ2-3; weak D call: TRBD1 (5 bases). This CDR3 region has 16 residues. Germline loops: CDR1 MDHEN, CDR2 SYDVKM. The germline V and J ends were trimmed by 4 bases and 0 bases, with 14 bases remaining between them. Here the CDR3 reads CASSSRASYSTDTQYF. CDR3 nucleotides: TGTGCCAGCAGTTCCAGGGCTTCCTATAGCACAGATACGCAGTATTTT.

The CDR3 region has the DNA TGCAGTGCTGGGAAACTTGCGGGAGGGTCCTACGAGCAGTACTTC. Translated: CSAGKLAGGSYEQYF. The V gene is TRBV20-1, the J gene TRBJ2-7, with 9 bases aligning to TRBD2. The ends lost 5 bases at V and 1 base at J; junction bases unmatched: 9. Germline loops: CDR1 DFQATT, CDR2 SNEGSKA (reference sequence). This CDR3 comprises 15 residues.

This clonotype occurred a few times. V is TRBV5-8 and J is TRBJ1-6; no clear D gene. Germline CDR1 is SGHTS and CDR2 is YDEGEE. The V gene lost 7 bases and the J gene lost 5 bases, with 19 bases spanning the gap. CDR3 length: 16 amino acids. For the CDR3, the DNA is TGTGCCAGCGGCCGGCGCGGAAAAGGAAATAATTCACCCCTCCACTTT. It codes for CASGRRGKGNNSPLHF.

The chain combines TRBV6-1 with TRBJ1-5; TRBD1 might be the D (6 bases). Germline V gene lookup returns CDR1 MNHNS and CDR2 SASEGT. V lost 7 bases and J lost 4, with 14 bases in between. This CDR3 spans 14 amino acids. The CDR3 DNA follows: TGTGCCAGCACCCCGACAGGATCAAATCAGCCCCAGCATTTT. It encodes CASTPTGSNQPQHF.

The V and J genes are TRBV5-5 and TRBJ1-5, with D unclear. The CDR3 extends over 14 amino acids. Germline V gene data show CDR1 as SGHKS and CDR2 as YYEKEE (reference sequence). The ends were cut back, 1 base at V and 4 bases at J, with 9 bases in the middle. CDR3 bases: TGTGCCAGCAGCTTGACGGCTAATAATCAGCCCCAGCATTTT. Translating gives CASSLTANNQPQHF.

The chain links TRBV7-9 to TRBJ2-2; D may match TRBD1 or TRBD2 (5 bases each). The CDR3 is 14 residues long. Deletions cut 3 bases from V and 5 bases from J, with 10 bases between. Germline V gene lookup returns CDR1 SEHNR and CDR2 FQNEAQ (reference sequence). CDR3 bases: TGTGCCAGCAGCTTCGGGACCGTAACCGGGGAGCTGTTTTTT. It translates to CASSFGTVTGELFF. Complete variable domain (other parts from reference TRBV7-9 and TRBJ2-2): DTGVSQNPRHKITKRGQNVTFRCDPISEHNRLYWYRQTLGQGPEFLTYFQNEAQLEKSRLLSDRFSAERPKGSFSTLEIQRTEQGDSAMYLCASSFGTVTGELFFGEGSRLTVL.

This sequence joins TRBV10-3 and TRBJ2-3; either TRBD1 or TRBD2 may supply D (5 bases each). This CDR3 contains 13 residues. The V and J ends lost 10 bases and 1 base respectively, with 12 bases between them. Germline V gives CDR1 ENHRY, CDR2 SYGVKD. In DNA, the CDR3 is TGTGCCACCCACCGAGGGGGCACAGATACGCAGTATTTT. As protein: CATHRGGTDTQYF.

This clonotype was counted a few times. The chain recombines TRBV2 with TRBJ2-3; 8 bases are a match to TRBD1. There are 15 residues in the CDR3. Germline CDR1 is SNHLY and CDR2 is FYNNEI. Trimming at V came to 7 bases and at J to 1 base, leaving 7 bases not matched to a gene. The CDR3 bases are TGTGCCAGCAATATTGAGACAGGGGGCACAGATACGCAGTATTTT. As protein: CASNIETGGTDTQYF.

The count of this clonotype is one. The chain has TRBV28 and TRBJ1-2; a possible D gene is TRBD1 (5 bases). CDR3 length: 14 amino acids. Trimming took off 3 bases at V and 2 bases at J, with 10 bases between the two ends. Germline CDR1 MDHEN, CDR2 SYDVKM. CDR3 sequence reads: CASSFLGGNYGYTF. CDR3 coding DNA: TGTGCCAGCAGTTTCCTTGGGGGGAACTATGGCTACACCTTC.

This chain connects TRBV7-2 to TRBJ2-1; the D gene is possibly TRBD2 (5 bases). Germline values: CDR1 SGHTA, CDR2 FQGNSA. The CDR3 totals 15 residues. The V and J ends lost 1 base and 3 bases respectively, with 10 bases between them. CDR3 nucleotides: TGTGCCAGCAGCTTAGAGGGAGCCAACTACAATGAGCAGTTCTTC. Its protein product is CASSLEGANYNEQFF.

The chain employs TRBV7-9 and TRBJ1-2; no reliable D call. V dropped 1 base and J dropped 0 bases, with 12 bases sitting between them. From germline, CDR1 is SEHNR and CDR2 FQNEAQ (reference sequence). The CDR3 is 16 residues long. The DNA for the CDR3 is TGTGCCAGCAGCTTAGAAAAGTTTGGGACTAACTATGGCTACACCTTC. Protein sequence: CASSLEKFGTNYGYTF. Filled out from reference TRBV7-9 and TRBJ1-2, the complete variable domain reads DTGVSQNPRHKITKRGQNVTFRCDPISEHNRLYWYRQTLGQGPEFLTYFQNEAQLEKSRLLSDRFSAERPKGSFSTLEIQRTEQGDSAMYLCASSLEKFGTNYGYTFGSGTRLTVV.

The gene calls are TRBV5-1 and TRBJ2-1; D unclear. Trimming stripped 0 bases from V and 4 bases from J, with 11 bases between. Germline V CDR1 and CDR2: SGHRS, YFSETQ. The CDR3 runs to 15 residues. The CDR3 sequence: CASSLVADPYNEQFF. For the CDR3, the DNA is TGCGCCAGCAGCTTGGTGGCCGATCCGTACAATGAGCAGTTCTTC.

V and J are TRBV11-2 and TRBJ2-3; D not certain. The CDR3 is 14 amino acids. The germline CDR1 and CDR2 sequences are SGHAT and FQNNGV. The V and J ends lost 1 base and 6 bases respectively, with 11 bases between them. The CDR3 DNA follows: TGTGCCAGCAGCTTAGTGTGGGATTCGGATACGCAGTATTTT. This gives the protein CASSLVWDSDTQYF.

The gene calls are TRBV20-1 and TRBJ1-5; D possibly corresponds to TRBD1 (5 bases). Germline V gives CDR1 DFQATT, CDR2 SNEGSKA (reference sequence). V was clipped by 6 bases and J by 0 bases, with 15 bases between them. The CDR3 consists of 15 residues. CDR3 in DNA: TGCAGTGCCGGGAGACGGGGGACTAGCAATCAGCCCCAGCATTTT. It yields the protein CSAGRRGTSNQPQHF.

This clonotype came up a few times. V and J are TRBV7-9 and TRBJ1-1; unclear D gene. Trimming pared 0 bases from V and 1 base from J, leaving 6 bases between. Germline V gene data show CDR1 as SEHNR and CDR2 as FQNEAQ (reference sequence). The CDR3 sequence is 14 residues long. CDR3 sequence (DNA): TGTGCCAGCAGCTTAGCCCTCGGGAACACTGAAGCTTTCTTT. It encodes CASSLALGNTEAFF.

The chain combines TRBV25-1 with TRBJ2-7, with D perhaps being TRBD1 or TRBD2 (6 bases each). Germline CDR1 is MGHDK and CDR2 is SYGVNS. Trimming cost V 4 bases and J 5 bases, with 15 bases left between them. CDR3 length: 14 amino acids. CDR3 loop: CASSVTGTQNEQYF. CDR3 nucleotide sequence: TGTGCCAGCAGTGTTACAGGGACTCAGAACGAGCAGTACTTC.

The chain recombines TRBV20-1 with TRBJ1-1; 10 bases are shared with TRBD1. V dropped 1 base and J dropped 5; count of bases not matched to a gene: 7. Looked up from germline, CDR1 is DFQATT and CDR2 is SNEGSKA (reference sequence). CDR3 length: 15 amino acids. This CDR3 is CSARVRQGARTEAFF. The CDR3 DNA reads as TGCAGTGCTAGAGTGAGACAGGGGGCGAGGACTGAAGCTTTCTTT.

As DNA, the CDR3 is TGCAGTGCGTCACTAGCGGGAGTCAATGAGCAGTTCTTC. Its protein product is CSASLAGVNEQFF. The gene calls are TRBV20-1 and TRBJ2-1; 11 bases line up with TRBD2. V gave up 6 bases and J gave up 6 bases; unmatched junction bases: 4. Germline values: CDR1 DFQATT, CDR2 SNEGSKA (reference sequence). The CDR3 totals 13 residues.

The rearrangement joins TRBV6-5 to TRBJ2-7; 9 bases map to TRBD1. The junction had 3 bases not matched to a gene; V was cut back by 2 bases and J by 1 base. Germline V gene sequence: CDR1 MNHEY, CDR2 SVGAGI. The CDR3 consists of 15 residues. CDR3 region: CASSYGGTGSYEQYF. CDR3 bases: TGTGCCAGCAGTTACGGAGGGACAGGGTCCTACGAGCAGTACTTC.

A word on this clonotype: It is unclear where the CDR3 begins or ends on the DNA, so no DNA is shown, and the CDR3 is as TCRdb lists it. V and J are TRBV29-1 and TRBJ2-3; TRBD2 is the table's D call and was not checked against the DNA. A total of 10 residues make up the CDR3, ends included. CDR1 SQVTM and CDR2 ANQGSEA come from the germline V gene. The CDR3 loop reads CSVGSGIRYF.